The 6 T cell receptor beta chains below were found in one sample sequenced in a study of molecular identifiers for immune sequencing clone quantification. Each CDR3 protein gets one entry after TCRdb re-called the PCR reads with MiXCR. Among about 640,000 distinct CDR3 sequences listed, nearly 20% were seen once. Source material: naive CD8+ T cells from blood, with Jurkat cell RNA spiked in. Subset given: FACS-sorted CD8+CD4-CCR7+CD45RA+ naive T cells. The receptors derive from a human donor in good health. Some libraries in this study had Jurkat cell RNA spiked in.

This clonotype was observed at least ten times. The V gene is TRBV5-4, the J gene TRBJ2-7; 8 nucleotides agree with TRBD2. Germline CDR1 SGHNT, CDR2 YYREEE (reference sequence). The V segment lost 4 bases and the J segment 2 bases; nucleotides outside the gene matches: 8. The CDR3 is made up of 15 amino acids. CDR3 bases: TGTGCCAGCAGCAATAGCGGGGAAGCCCCCTACGAGCAGTACTTC. It encodes CASSNSGEAPYEQYF.

In regard to this clonotype: This may stem from a read error, because a much larger clone lies one nucleotide away. This chain uses TRBV13 with TRBJ1-2; D gene unclear. Germline CDR1 is PRHDT and CDR2 is FYEKMQ (reference sequence). V lost 1 base and J 2 bases, leaving 11 bases between the germline ends. The CDR3 loop spans 15 amino acids. The CDR3 loop reads CASSLAASTNYGYTF. The CDR3 DNA is TGTGCCAGCAGCTTAGCAGCATCAACGAACTATGGCTACACCTTC.

This chain links TRBV4-2 with TRBJ2-1; D not resolved. Germline V gene sequence: CDR1 LGHNA, CDR2 YNFKEQ. Trimming cost V 3 bases and J 6 bases, with 9 bases left between them. This CDR3 has 13 amino acids. CDR3 sequence: CASSQESSNEQFF. The CDR3 region has the DNA TGTGCCAGCAGCCAGGAATCGAGCAATGAGCAGTTCTTC.

This clonotype occurred many times. The chain uses TRBV6-4 and TRBJ2-3, with TRBD2 matching over 11 bases. Germline CDR1 reads MRHNA; CDR2 reads SNTAGT. Losses at the gene ends were 3 bases for V and 3 bases for J; bases not matched to a gene: 2. CDR3 length: 15 amino acids. In DNA form, the CDR3 reads TGTGCCAGCAGTGAACTAGCGGGGGTGACAGATACGCAGTATTTT. Protein sequence: CASSELAGVTDTQYF.

Concerning this clonotype: At one boundary the junction diverges from the germline segment, which might be a read error. V is TRBV6-2 or TRBV6-3 and J is TRBJ2-5, with D tentatively TRBD1 or TRBD2 (5 bases each). The CDR3 is 13 amino acids. Germline V gene lookup returns CDR1 MNHEY and CDR2 SVGEGT. CDR3 in amino acids: CASSLGGIRTQCF. CDR3 in DNA: TGTGCCAGCAGTCTTGGGGGAATTCGGACCCAGTGCTTC.

The gene calls are TRBV10-3 and TRBJ2-5; perhaps TRBD2 as D (6 bases). The germline CDR1 and CDR2 sequences are ENHRY and SYGVKD. The V end was cut by 6 bases, the J end by 1 base, with 12 bases between. The CDR3 is made up of 14 amino acids. CDR3 sequence: CAISDRDFQETQYF. In DNA form, the CDR3 reads TGTGCCATCAGCGACCGGGACTTCCAAGAGACCCAGTACTTC.